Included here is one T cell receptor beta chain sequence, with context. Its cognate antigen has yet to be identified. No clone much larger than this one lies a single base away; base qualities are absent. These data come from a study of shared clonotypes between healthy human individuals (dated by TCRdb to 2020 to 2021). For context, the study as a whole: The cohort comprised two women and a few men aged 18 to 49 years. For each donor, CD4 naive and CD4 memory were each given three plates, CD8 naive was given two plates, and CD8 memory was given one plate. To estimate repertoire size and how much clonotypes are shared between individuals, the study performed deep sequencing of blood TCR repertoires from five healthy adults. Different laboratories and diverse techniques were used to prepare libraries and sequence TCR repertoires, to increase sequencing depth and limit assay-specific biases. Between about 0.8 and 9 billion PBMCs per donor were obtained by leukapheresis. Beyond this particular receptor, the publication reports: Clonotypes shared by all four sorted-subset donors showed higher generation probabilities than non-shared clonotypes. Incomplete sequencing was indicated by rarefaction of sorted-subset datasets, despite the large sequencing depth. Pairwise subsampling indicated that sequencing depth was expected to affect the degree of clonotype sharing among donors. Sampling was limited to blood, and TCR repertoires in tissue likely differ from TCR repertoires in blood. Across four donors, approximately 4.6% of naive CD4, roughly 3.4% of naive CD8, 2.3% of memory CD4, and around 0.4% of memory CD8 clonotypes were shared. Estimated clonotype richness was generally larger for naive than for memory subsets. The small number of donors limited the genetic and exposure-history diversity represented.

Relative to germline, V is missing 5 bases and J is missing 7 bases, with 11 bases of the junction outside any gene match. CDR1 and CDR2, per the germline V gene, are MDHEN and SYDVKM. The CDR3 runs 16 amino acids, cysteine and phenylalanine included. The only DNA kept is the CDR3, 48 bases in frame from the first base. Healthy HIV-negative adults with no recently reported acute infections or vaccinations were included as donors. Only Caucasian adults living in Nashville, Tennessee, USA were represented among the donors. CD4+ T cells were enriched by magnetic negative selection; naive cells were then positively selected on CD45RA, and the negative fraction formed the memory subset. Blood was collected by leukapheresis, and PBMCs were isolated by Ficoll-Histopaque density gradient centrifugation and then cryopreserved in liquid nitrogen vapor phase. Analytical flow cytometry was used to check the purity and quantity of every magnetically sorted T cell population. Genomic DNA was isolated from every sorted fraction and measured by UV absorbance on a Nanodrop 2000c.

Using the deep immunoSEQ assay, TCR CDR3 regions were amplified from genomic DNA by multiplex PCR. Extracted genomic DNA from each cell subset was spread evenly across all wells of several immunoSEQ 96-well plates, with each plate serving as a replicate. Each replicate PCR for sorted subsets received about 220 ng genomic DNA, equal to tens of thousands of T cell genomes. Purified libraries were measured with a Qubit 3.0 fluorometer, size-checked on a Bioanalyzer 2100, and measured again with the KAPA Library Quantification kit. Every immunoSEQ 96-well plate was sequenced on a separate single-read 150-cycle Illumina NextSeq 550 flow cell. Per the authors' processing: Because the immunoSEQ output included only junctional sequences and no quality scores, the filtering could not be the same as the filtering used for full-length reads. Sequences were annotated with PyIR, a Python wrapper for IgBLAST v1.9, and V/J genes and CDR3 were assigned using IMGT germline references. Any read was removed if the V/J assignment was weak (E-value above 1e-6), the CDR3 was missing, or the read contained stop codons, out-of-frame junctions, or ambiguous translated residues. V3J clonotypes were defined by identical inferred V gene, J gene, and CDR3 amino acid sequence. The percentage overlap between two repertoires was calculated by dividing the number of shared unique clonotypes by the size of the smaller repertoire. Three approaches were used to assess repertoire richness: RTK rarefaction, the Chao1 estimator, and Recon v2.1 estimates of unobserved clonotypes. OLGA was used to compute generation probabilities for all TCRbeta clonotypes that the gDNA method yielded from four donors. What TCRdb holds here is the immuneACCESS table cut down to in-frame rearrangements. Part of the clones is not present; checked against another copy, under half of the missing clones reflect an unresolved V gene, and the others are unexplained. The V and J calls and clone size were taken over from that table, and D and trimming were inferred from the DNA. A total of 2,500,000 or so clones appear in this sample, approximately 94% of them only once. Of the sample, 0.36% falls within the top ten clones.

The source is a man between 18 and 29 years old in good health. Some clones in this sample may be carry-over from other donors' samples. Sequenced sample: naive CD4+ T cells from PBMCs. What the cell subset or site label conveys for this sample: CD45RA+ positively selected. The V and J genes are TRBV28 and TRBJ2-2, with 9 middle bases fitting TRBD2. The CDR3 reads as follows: CASSGFRGRAIGELFF. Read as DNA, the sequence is TGTGCCAGCAGTGGATTCCGCGGGAGGGCAATCGGGGAGCTGTTTTTT.